These 9 T cell receptor beta chains share one sample of origin, sequenced in a study of T cells expressing NK-cell markers. Using the 5' RACE reads, TCRdb records one entry per CDR3 protein without DNA. Its table lists roughly 450,000 distinct CDR3 sequences. The sequenced sample was blood T cells: a sorted CD56 or NKG2C T cell subset, CD4+ or CD8+ T cells, or bulk PBMC T cells (not recorded which). These receptors were collected from a woman between 45 and 65 years old in good health.

This chain's CDR3 is CASRKPQSSEGCNEQFF. The chain uses TRBV10-1 and TRBJ2-1; TCRdb gives TRBD2 as the D gene, but with no DNA this cannot be confirmed. There are 17 residues in the CDR3. The V gene's germline CDR1 is WNHNN and CDR2 SYGVQD (reference sequence).

The rearrangement links TRBV24-1 to TRBJ2-5; TCRdb lists TRBD1, though no DNA is available to test this call. Germline V gene sequence: CDR1 KGHDR, CDR2 SFDVKD. The CDR3 length is 19 residues. The CDR3 loop reads CATGGISNQPGQGAETQYF.

The rearrangement joins TRBV12-3 or TRBV12-4 to TRBJ2-7; without DNA, the TCRdb call of TRBD2 cannot be checked. This CDR3 region has 18 residues. The CDR3 region is CASSLGSRWTSGSYEQYF.

The chain links TRBV5-4 to TRBJ2-7; TCRdb designates TRBD1, a call that cannot be tested without DNA. This CDR3 comprises 13 residues. Germline V gene sequence: CDR1 SGHNT, CDR2 YYREEE (reference sequence). The CDR3 protein is CATNPGGSYEQYF.

CDR3 region: CASSLRAGLDEQFF. The rearrangement links TRBV12-3 or TRBV12-4 to TRBJ2-1; TCRdb calls TRBD2, which cannot be checked without DNA. The CDR3 is 14 residues long.

The rearrangement uses TRBV5-1 and TRBJ2-3. The CDR3 length is 15 residues. From germline, CDR1 is SGHRS and CDR2 YFSETQ. CDR3: CASSLVPTSTDTQYF.

The CDR3 loop reads CSARQDPYEQYF. The J gene is TRBJ2-7, the V gene TRBV29-1. CDR1 and CDR2 from the germline V gene are SQVTM and ANQGSEA. The CDR3 totals 12 residues.

The chain joins TRBV7-6 to TRBJ2-5. The CDR3 consists of 16 residues. Per the germline V gene, CDR1 is SGHVS and CDR2 is FNYEAQ. The chain's CDR3 is CASSLSVDVSDETQYF.

The genes are TRBV12-3 or TRBV12-4 and TRBJ2-1; TCRdb gives TRBD2 as the D gene, but with no DNA this cannot be confirmed. The CDR3 is 17 residues long. This chain's CDR3 is CASSLRTSGRGRNEQFF.